The clone carrying this T cell receptor beta chain was detected many times. This specimen belongs to a study of T cells in Graves' hyperthyroidism and ophthalmopathy. V lost 5 bases and J lost 0; bases outside the gene matches: 9. The CDR3 runs 16 residues. The investigators amplified TCR beta CDR3 regions from RNA transcripts. A set of HTBI primers served as the primers for a first-round RT-PCR of the TCR CDR3. TCRdb re-analysed the multiplex PCR reads in MiXCR, keeping a single row per CDR3 protein. The repertoire holds 500,000 to 650,000 distinct CDR3 sequences, with 40% to 55% as singletons. Sequenced sample: peripheral blood or thyroid tissue (not recorded which). This clonotype originated in an adult woman with Graves' disease, either hyperthyroidism or ophthalmopathy (not recorded which). The V gene is TRBV12-3 or TRBV12-4, the J gene TRBJ1-1; TRBD1 matches 7 bases. The CDR3 DNA follows: TGTGCCAGCAGTCCCTGGGACAGAAGCATGAACACTGAAGCTTTCTTT. This codes for CASSPWDRSMNTEAFF.